This T cell receptor beta chain was captured by sequencing in a study of shared clonotypes between healthy human individuals. Notes on this clone: What it recognizes is unknown.

In the study's own analysis: Junction-only sequences without quality scores were provided by ImmunoSEQ, so filtering was different. Clones were sequenced by immunoSEQ multiplex PCR, and TCRdb holds only the in-frame ones, with some missing. V and J calls and clone size follow that table, whereas D and trimming were derived from the DNA. The sample includes a few hundred thousand clones, 95% to 97% of them seen just once. V lost 4 bases, J lost 3 bases, and 2 bases stayed unmatched. The CDR3 has 12 residues. In germline, CDR1 is GTSNPN, CDR2 SVGIG (reference sequence). Whole-study results and caveats: Rarefaction demonstrated incomplete sorted-subset sequencing despite large depth. The study sampled only blood, and tissue repertoires likely differ. On the whole, naive subsets had larger estimated richness than memory subsets had.

This chain joins TRBV30 and TRBJ1-1; 7 nucleotides align to TRBD1. Sequenced sample: memory CD8+ T cells sorted from blood. Described subset: CD45RO+ cells pooled with CCR7-negative TemRA cells. The receptor was isolated from a man aged 25 to 45 in good health. The CDR3 DNA is TGTGCCTGGACAGGGGGGCACACTGAAGCTTTCTTT. Translated: CAWTGGHTEAFF.